Shown below are 32 T cell receptor beta chains from a single sample sequenced in a study of blood T cell repertoires in COVID-19. Measured with immunoSEQ multiplex PCR; TCRdb has only the in-frame clones, and not every one. The profile covers fewer than 350,000 clones, with around 85% appearing a single time and around 5.8% taken by the ten largest. The sequenced sample consisted of PBMCs or T cells enriched from blood (not recorded which). The receptors derive from a woman between 35 and 50 years old who had recovered from COVID-19.

This clone occurred a few times. The V and J genes are TRBV7-9 and TRBJ2-3; 10 nucleotides agree with TRBD2. Looked up from germline, CDR1 is SEHNR and CDR2 is FQNEAQ (reference sequence). J lost 2 bases, V lost 7 bases, and 6 bases had no gene match. The CDR3 sequence is 15 residues long. The CDR3 loop is CASTRTSGITDTQYF. Written as DNA, the CDR3 is TGTGCCAGCACCAGGACTAGCGGCATCACAGATACGCAGTATTTT.

This clone was seen just once. The chain has TRBV27 and TRBJ1-1; D gene ambiguous. Germline lookup yields CDR1 MNHEY and CDR2 SMNVEV (reference sequence). This CDR3 has 14 amino acids. Trimming shortened V by 6 bases and J by 1 base, and 12 bases separated the two germline ends. The CDR3 DNA is TGTGCCAGCAGCCGTCGAGGCCCGAACACTGAAGCTTTCTTT. Translation gives CASSRRGPNTEAFF.

CDR3 sequence (DNA): TGCGCCAGCAGCCGAGGGACTAGCGGGAGCTACGAGCAGTACTTC. This sequence encodes CASSRGTSGSYEQYF. The chain joins TRBV4-3 to TRBJ2-7, with TRBD2 identical over 14 bases. The J segment lost 3 bases and the V segment lost 4 bases, leaving 2 bases of the junction unmatched. This CDR3 has 15 amino acids. Germline V gives CDR1 LGHNA, CDR2 YSLEER.

J is TRBJ2-1 and V is TRBV7-3, with a weak D call TRBD2 (6 bases). V dropped 2 bases and J dropped 4 bases, with 9 bases sitting between them. This CDR3 has 14 residues. The germline V gene encodes CDR1 SGHTA and CDR2 FQGTGA. Here the CDR3 reads CASSLAGTYNEQFF. The CDR3 DNA reads TGTGCCAGCAGCTTAGCGGGGACGTACAATGAGCAGTTCTTC. Using reference TRBV7-3 and TRBJ2-1 for the parts outside the CDR3, the full variable domain is GAGVSQTPSNKVTEKGKYVELRCDPISGHTALYWYRQSLGQGPEFLIYFQGTGAADDSGLPNDRFFAVRPEGSVSTLKIQRTERGDSAVYLCASSLAGTYNEQFFGPGTRLTVL.

This clone was seen once. The chain employs TRBV5-8 and TRBJ2-7, with D possibly TRBD1 on 6 matching bases. V shed 2 bases and J shed 1 base, with 7 bases lying between them. The V gene's germline CDR1 is SGHTS and CDR2 YDEGEE. The CDR3 runs to 13 residues. CDR3 sequence reads: CASSFTGSYEQYF. The CDR3 DNA is TGTGCCAGCAGCTTTACAGGGTCCTACGAGCAGTACTTC.

The chain is built from TRBV28 and TRBJ2-5; TRBD2 matches at 11 bases. The trim removed 2 bases at V and 5 bases at J, leaving 4 bases unmatched. CDR3 size: 15 residues. Germline V gene data show CDR1 as MDHEN and CDR2 as SYDVKM. The chain's CDR3 is CASSLQGLAAETQYF. The CDR3 DNA is TGTGCCAGCAGTTTACAGGGACTAGCGGCGGAGACCCAGTACTTC. Based on the CDR3 plus reference TRBV28 and TRBJ2-5, the full variable domain is DVKVTQSSRYLVKRTGEKVFLECVQDMDHENMFWYRQDPGLGLRLIYFSYDVKMKEKGDIPEGYSVSREKKERFSLILESASTNQTSMYLCASSLQGLAAETQYFGPGTRLLVL.

The rearrangement joins TRBV11-3 to TRBJ2-7, with D unresolved. This CDR3 spans 11 amino acids. The V and J ends lost 6 bases and 3 bases respectively, with 6 bases between them. Germline V CDR1 and CDR2: SGHNT, YENEEA. The CDR3 bases are TGTGCCAGCAGGGGCAACTACGAGCAGTACTTC. Protein: CASRGNYEQYF.

As DNA, the CDR3 is TGTGCCAGCAGATCCAGGGGAACTAACACTGAAGCTTTCTTT. This translates into CASRSRGTNTEAFF. V gene TRBV6-5 combines with J gene TRBJ1-1; weak D call: TRBD1 (6 bases). Trimming removed 6 bases at V and 2 bases at J, with 13 bases between. Germline values: CDR1 MNHEY, CDR2 SVGAGI. This CDR3 has 14 residues.

Points on this clone: One base away lies a much larger clone, so this may be a sequencing read error. This chain uses TRBV7-2 with TRBJ2-3, with D possibly being TRBD2 (6 bases). Trimming pared 5 bases from V and 4 bases from J, leaving 7 bases between. The CDR3 contains 12 residues. The V gene's germline CDR1 is SGHTA and CDR2 FQGNSA. The DNA of the CDR3 is TGTGCCAGCAGCCGACTAGCAGATACGCAGTATTTT. This gives the protein CASSRLADTQYF.

The rearrangement links TRBV18 to TRBJ1-3, with 7 bases aligning to TRBD1. Losses at the gene ends were 0 bases for V and 2 bases for J; bases not matched to a gene: 4. There are 16 residues in the CDR3. Per germline, CDR1 KGHSH and CDR2 LQKENI. As DNA, the CDR3 is TGTGCCAGCTCACCACCGGACAGGATTACTGGAAACACCATATATTTT. This gives the protein CASSPPDRITGNTIYF.

The V gene is TRBV28, the J gene TRBJ2-5; D call uncertain. V dropped 1 base and J dropped 2 bases, with 8 bases sitting between them. The CDR3 totals 14 residues. Germline-derived CDR1 and CDR2 are MDHEN and SYDVKM. The CDR3 region has the DNA TGTGCCAGCAGTTTATCCACGGAGCAAGAGACCCAGTACTTC. Translated, it gives CASSLSTEQETQYF.

The V call is TRBV2, the J call TRBJ2-5; 10 bases are shared with TRBD1. The CDR3 consists of 13 residues. Germline V CDR1 and CDR2: SNHLY, FYNNEI. With V trimmed by 7 bases and J by 3 bases, 2 bases remained unmatched. Here the CDR3 DNA reads TGTGCCAGCACGGACAGGGGGAAAGAGACCCAGTACTTC. Protein product: CASTDRGKETQYF.

This rearrangement joins TRBV28 to TRBJ2-2; D may be TRBD2 (6 bases). Germline assignment: CDR1 MDHEN and CDR2 SYDVKM. The CDR3 contains 12 residues. V was shortened by 9 bases and J by 7 bases, with 12 bases between the two germline ends. The CDR3 protein is CASATRGGELFF. The CDR3 DNA reads as TGTGCCAGTGCGACTAGGGGCGGGGAGCTGTTTTTT.

This chain joins TRBV5-8 and TRBJ2-1, with D maybe TRBD2 (6 bases). Deletions cut 0 bases from V and 5 bases from J, with 9 bases between. This CDR3 contains 14 residues. Germline V lookup: CDR1 SGHTS, CDR2 YDEGEE. The CDR3 DNA reads TGTGCCAGCAGCTTGGGGCGGGACCACAATGAGCAGTTCTTC. Encoded protein: CASSLGRDHNEQFF.

This chain connects TRBV2 to TRBJ2-1, with 15 bases matching TRBD2. The germline CDR1 and CDR2 sequences are SNHLY and FYNNEI. V gave up 6 bases and J gave up 10 bases; unmatched junction bases: 7. This CDR3 has 15 residues. The CDR3 reads CASRTGTSGGPEQFF. The CDR3 nucleotides read TGTGCCAGCAGGACCGGGACTAGCGGGGGGCCCGAGCAGTTCTTC.

This chain links TRBV6-5 with TRBJ2-1, with 16 bases aligning to TRBD2. CDR1 and CDR2 (germline): MNHEY, SVGAGI. This CDR3 is built from 15 residues. The junction had 5 bases not matched to a gene; V was cut back by 6 bases and J by 9 bases. The CDR3 coding sequence is TGTGCCAGCAGCCTGGGACTAGCGGGAGGGGGTGAGCAGTTCTTC. Residues: CASSLGLAGGGEQFF.

The rearrangement joins TRBV4-1 to TRBJ1-4; D gene ambiguous. The CDR3 runs to 14 residues. V lost 2 bases and J 7 bases, leaving 11 bases between the germline ends. Germline CDR1 is MGHRA and CDR2 is YSYEKL. CDR3 nucleotide sequence: TGCGCCAGCAGCCAAACACCGAGGGCTGAAAAACTGTTTTTT. Translating it yields CASSQTPRAEKLFF.

V gene TRBV9 combines with J gene TRBJ2-7; a weak D match, TRBD2 (6 bases). The germline V gene has CDR1 SGDLS and CDR2 YYNGEE. This CDR3 has 16 amino acids. Trimming pared 4 bases from V and 4 bases from J, leaving 21 bases between. CDR3 DNA sequence: TGTGCCAGCAGCTCCCAGCTGGTGGCGGGGCCTTACGAGCAGTACTTC. It translates to CASSSQLVAGPYEQYF.

The chain recombines TRBV10-1 with TRBJ2-1; the match to TRBD1 covers 7 bases. Per the germline V gene, CDR1 is WNHNN and CDR2 is SYGVQD (reference sequence). The CDR3 extends over 16 amino acids. The junction had 15 bases not matched to a gene; V was cut back by 5 bases and J by 8 bases. The CDR3 region is CASSFLGQLTRHEQFF. CDR3 coding DNA: TGCGCCAGCAGTTTCTTGGGACAGCTAACCCGCCATGAGCAGTTCTTC.

J is TRBJ1-4 and V is TRBV27, with 12 bases that match TRBD1. Germline V gene data show CDR1 as MNHEY and CDR2 as SMNVEV (reference sequence). Trimming took 6 bases from V and 8 from J; bases not matched to a gene: 4. The CDR3 runs 14 residues. CDR3 protein: CASRGQGAGEKLFF. The CDR3 nucleotides are TGTGCCAGCAGGGGACAGGGGGCAGGGGAAAAACTGTTTTTT.

This clone occurred once. The chain has TRBV4-1 and TRBJ2-1; TRBD1 aligns across 7 bases. V was pared by 3 bases and J by 15 bases, with 11 bases of the junction left unmatched. The CDR3 is 13 amino acids. The germline V gene encodes CDR1 MGHRA and CDR2 YSYEKL. The CDR3 protein is CASSQVNRGLVFF. In DNA, the CDR3 is TGCGCCAGCAGCCAGGTGAACAGGGGATTGGTGTTCTTC.

V is TRBV18 and J is TRBJ2-5, with a weak D call TRBD2 (6 bases). V was shortened by 5 bases and J by 4 bases, with 14 bases between the two germline ends. This CDR3 has 14 amino acids. Germline V gene lookup returns CDR1 KGHSH and CDR2 LQKENI. The CDR3 DNA reads TGTGCCAGCTCATGGGACGGGGGACGAGAGACCCAGTACTTC. Amino acid sequence: CASSWDGGRETQYF.

This sequence joins TRBV11-2 and TRBJ1-6; 8 bases are a match to TRBD1. The germline gives CDR1 SGHAT, CDR2 FQNNGV. The junction had 13 bases not matched to a gene; V was cut back by 0 bases and J by 9 bases. This CDR3 has 18 residues. CDR3 in DNA: TGTGCCAGCAGCTTAGAGCGACAGGGGAGCAAAAGGACTTCACCCCTCCACTTT. The encoded protein is CASSLERQGSKRTSPLHF.

The V call is TRBV7-9, the J call TRBJ2-1; D may be TRBD2 (6 bases). The CDR3 covers 15 residues. Germline V gene lookup returns CDR1 SEHNR and CDR2 FQNEAQ (reference sequence). V was cut by 0 bases and J by 5 bases, with 11 bases left in between. CDR3 region: CASSLARGLNNEQFF. CDR3 DNA sequence: TGTGCCAGCAGCTTAGCGAGGGGACTCAACAATGAGCAGTTCTTC.

The V and J genes are TRBV12-3 or TRBV12-4 and TRBJ2-2; D possibly corresponds to TRBD1 (6 bases). Deletions cut 6 bases from V and 7 bases from J, with 12 bases between. The CDR3 loop spans 13 amino acids. For the CDR3, the DNA is TGTGCCAGCAGGGAACAGGGTGGCGGGGAGCTGTTTTTT. Its translation is CASREQGGGELFF.

The chain links TRBV5-1 to TRBJ2-7; TRBD1 agrees at 8 bases. The CDR3 is 14 residues long. The J segment lost 0 bases and the V segment lost 4 bases, leaving 3 bases of the junction unmatched. Germline values: CDR1 SGHRS, CDR2 YFSETQ. CDR3 loop: CASSRTGGSYEQYF. The CDR3 nucleotides are TGCGCCAGCAGCCGAACAGGGGGCTCCTACGAGCAGTACTTC.

The chain has TRBV30 and TRBJ1-3; 7 bases line up with TRBD1. Germline V gives CDR1 GTSNPN, CDR2 SVGIG (reference sequence). This CDR3 contains 16 residues. V shed 4 bases, J shed 4 bases, and the junction held 13 bases outside the gene matches. CDR3 DNA sequence: TGTGCCTGGAAGGGGGCCGTACGGTGGTTCGGAAACACCATATATTTT. It specifies CAWKGAVRWFGNTIYF.

This chain connects TRBV4-3 to TRBJ2-2; D remains unclear. Trimming took off 5 bases at V and 0 bases at J, with 13 bases between the two ends. The CDR3 is 16 residues long. The germline V gene encodes CDR1 LGHNA and CDR2 YSLEER. CDR3 nucleotide sequence: TGCGCCAGCAGCATGGCGGCGTACTCGAACACCGGGGAGCTGTTTTTT. Protein sequence: CASSMAAYSNTGELFF.

The V gene is TRBV4-3, the J gene TRBJ1-2, with 7 bases fitting TRBD1. Trimming cost V 2 bases and J 5 bases; bases outside gene matches: 14. The CDR3 is made up of 17 amino acids. Germline V lookup: CDR1 LGHNA, CDR2 YSLEER. CDR3 DNA: TGCGCCAGCAGCCAATCAGGCACAGGGGCCAGGAGGTATGGCTACACCTTC. It codes for CASSQSGTGARRYGYTF.

The chain carries TRBV5-1 and TRBJ1-4; unclear D gene. With 1 base removed from V and 3 bases from J, the gap between germline ends came to 13 bases. The CDR3 sequence is 16 residues long. Germline V CDR1 and CDR2: SGHRS, YFSETQ. This CDR3 reads CASSLTQGRPNEKLFF. DNA of the CDR3: TGCGCCAGCAGCTTGACCCAAGGCAGGCCTAATGAAAAACTGTTTTTT.

This chain links TRBV30 with TRBJ1-5; TRBD1 aligns across 7 bases. The J segment lost 6 bases and the V segment lost 2 bases, leaving 16 bases of the junction unmatched. CDR1 and CDR2 from the germline V gene are GTSNPN and SVGIG (reference sequence). CDR3 length equals 17 residues. CDR3 DNA sequence: TGTGCCTGGAGTTTAGGGGGCGCGGCGTGGTATGGTCAGCCCCAGCATTTT. It specifies CAWSLGGAAWYGQPQHF.

The chain joins TRBV19 to TRBJ2-2, with 8 positions matching TRBD2. The CDR3 length is 15 residues. Germline CDR1 is LNHDA and CDR2 is SQIVND (reference sequence). V gave up 7 bases and J gave up 1 base; unmatched junction bases: 5. The CDR3: CASISGGRNTGELFF. For the CDR3, the DNA is TGTGCCAGTATAAGCGGGGGCAGGAACACCGGGGAGCTGTTTTTT.